This entry concerns a single T cell receptor beta chain. Antigen: not known. The primer mix had 60 Vbeta and 13 Jbeta primers. Sequenced by immunoSEQ multiplex PCR; TCRdb stores in-frame clones only, minus some. This table has about 160,000 clones, roughly 70% appearing once. CDR1 is SGHDN, CDR2 FVKESK, per germline. Trimming cost V 6 bases and J 4 bases; bases outside gene matches: 9. This CDR3 contains 14 residues. The sample belongs to a study of cytomegalovirus exposure and HLA in healthy donors. Study-wide context: Early released data comprised around 80 million unique TCRs from HLA-typed donors. Study-wide results and limits: It was shown in a later analysis that HLA-associated TCR beta chains were more clonally expanded than other, equally common chains. The productive fraction for most TCR beta V segments was about 90% or about 30% in an earlier analysis.

The receptor was derived from a woman aged 45 to 65 in good health and CMV-seropositive. The specimen sequenced was PBMCs. This rearrangement joins TRBV14 to TRBJ2-7; 7 nucleotides agree with TRBD1. Here the CDR3 DNA reads TGTGCCAGCAGTAAAACGGGACAGTATTACGAGCAGTACTTC. This codes for CASSKTGQYYEQYF.